This is a list of T cell receptor beta chains from one sample in a study of cytomegalovirus exposure and HLA in healthy donors. TCRdb's table, derived via immunoSEQ multiplex PCR, lists solely in-frame clones and lacks some. The sample shows approximately 110,000 clones, roughly 70% of them seen only once. What was sequenced was PBMCs. The receptors shown here come from a man in his forties in good health and CMV-seropositive. CDR3s include the opening cysteine and the closing phenylalanine or tryptophan. The order of the fields is V gene, clone size, CDR3 length, J gene, CDR3 protein. Clone size, where shown, is once, few, many, or a class for clones that have expanded.

v_gene: TRBV29-1; abundance: .; len: 15; j_gene: TRBJ2-1; CDR3aa: CSVEGRPSSYNEQFF
v_gene: TRBV9; abundance: .; len: 16; j_gene: TRBJ2-3; CDR3aa: CASTRRSGWETDTQYF
v_gene: TRBV9; abundance: .; len: 14; j_gene: TRBJ2-2; CDR3aa: CASREGLAAGELFF
v_gene: TRBV29-1; abundance: .; len: 12; j_gene: TRBJ2-4; CDR3aa: CSVEEQENIQYF
v_gene: TRBV14; abundance: few; len: 19; j_gene: TRBJ2-4; CDR3aa: CASSQGPGGRLINKNIQYF
v_gene: TRBV10-3; abundance: .; len: 11; j_gene: TRBJ2-7; CDR3aa: CAIANLSEQYF
v_gene: TRBV5-1; abundance: .; len: 13; j_gene: TRBJ2-7; CDR3aa: CASKNSGSYEQYF
v_gene: TRBV9; abundance: .; len: 15; j_gene: TRBJ2-1; CDR3aa: CASSPSQRAGIFEFF
v_gene: TRBV4-2; abundance: few; len: 15; j_gene: TRBJ2-7; CDR3aa: CASSQATSGSYEQYF
v_gene: TRBV9; abundance: .; len: 14; j_gene: TRBJ1-2; CDR3aa: CASSATVTNYGYTF
v_gene: TRBV12-2; abundance: .; len: 19; j_gene: TRBJ1-2; CDR3aa: CASRLAFFWIQTANYGYTF
v_gene: TRBV4-2; abundance: .; len: 17; j_gene: TRBJ1-2; CDR3aa: CASSQHRTGNLNYGYTF
v_gene: TRBV9; abundance: .; len: 14; j_gene: TRBJ2-2; CDR3aa: CASSPQGWTGELFF
v_gene: TRBV29-1; abundance: .; len: 16; j_gene: TRBJ2-3; CDR3aa: CSASRQAGFLGDTQYF
v_gene: TRBV4-3; abundance: .; len: 16; j_gene: TRBJ1-4; CDR3aa: CASSQDPPRNNEKLFF
v_gene: TRBV7-6; abundance: .; len: 15; j_gene: TRBJ2-7; CDR3aa: CASSQGTGGSYEQYF
v_gene: TRBV9; abundance: once; len: 16; j_gene: TRBJ2-3; CDR3aa: CASSGGLAGGRDTQYF
v_gene: TRBV28; abundance: once; len: 15; j_gene: TRBJ2-2; CDR3aa: CASSFSISNTGELFF
v_gene: TRBV27; abundance: few; len: 15; j_gene: TRBJ2-7; CDR3aa: CASTHSGSPTYEQYF
v_gene: TRBV29-1; abundance: .; len: 13; j_gene: TRBJ1-6; CDR3aa: CSVKFAENSPLHF
v_gene: TRBV19; abundance: .; len: 18; j_gene: TRBJ1-1; CDR3aa: CASSPSPTMVEGRIEAFF
v_gene: TRBV21-1; abundance: .; len: 13; j_gene: TRBJ2-7; CDR3aa: CASSYGSPYEQYF
v_gene: TRBV7-2; abundance: .; len: 16; j_gene: TRBJ2-3; CDR3aa: CASRSGGGDPRYTQYF
v_gene: TRBV6-1; abundance: few; len: 15; j_gene: TRBJ2-5; CDR3aa: CASSRGRMYQETQYF
v_gene: TRBV2; abundance: .; len: 16; j_gene: TRBJ1-5; CDR3aa: CASTRDSRDSNQPQHF
v_gene: TRBV4-1; abundance: few; len: 15; j_gene: TRBJ1-1; CDR3aa: CASSQGNELGTKAFF
v_gene: TRBV27; abundance: .; len: 14; j_gene: TRBJ2-7; CDR3aa: CASSLSVSVYEQYF
v_gene: TRBV7-9; abundance: once; len: 14; j_gene: TRBJ2-7; CDR3aa: CASSAPGQGYEQYF
v_gene: TRBV5-1; abundance: .; len: 13; j_gene: TRBJ1-2; CDR3aa: CASSLARREENTF
v_gene: TRBV5-8; abundance: once; len: 16; j_gene: TRBJ2-6; CDR3aa: CASSSPGIGGANVLTF
v_gene: TRBV6-5; abundance: .; len: 13; j_gene: TRBJ2-1; CDR3aa: CASRSSGSDEQFF
v_gene: TRBV5-8; abundance: .; len: 16; j_gene: TRBJ2-7; CDR3aa: CASSDPETGIVYEQYF
v_gene: TRBV7-9; abundance: once; len: 13; j_gene: TRBJ1-1; CDR3aa: CSSPSPDSTEAFF
v_gene: TRBV9; abundance: .; len: 16; j_gene: TRBJ2-2; CDR3aa: CASSQGTGPPHGELFF
v_gene: TRBV4-1; abundance: few; len: 16; j_gene: TRBJ2-3; CDR3aa: CASSQTPGRTTDTQYF
v_gene: TRBV6-1; abundance: .; len: 17; j_gene: TRBJ1-2; CDR3aa: CASSEGTGDRGRYGYTF
v_gene: TRBV5-4; abundance: .; len: 15; j_gene: TRBJ2-2; CDR3aa: CASSLGQGAGGELFF
v_gene: TRBV28; abundance: .; len: 13; j_gene: TRBJ1-1; CDR3aa: CASSFSGNTEAFF
v_gene: TRBV27; abundance: .; len: 14; j_gene: TRBJ1-1; CDR3aa: CASSSGTFNTEAFF
v_gene: TRBV10-3; abundance: few; len: 14; j_gene: TRBJ1-3; CDR3aa: CAISEGQEANTIYF
v_gene: TRBV19; abundance: .; len: 13; j_gene: TRBJ1-1; CDR3aa: CASSSGGTTEAFF
v_gene: TRBV6-5; abundance: once; len: 12; j_gene: TRBJ1-1; CDR3aa: CASSPGTGQLDF
v_gene: TRBV7-3; abundance: .; len: 14; j_gene: TRBJ2-5; CDR3aa: CASSSGTGAETQYF
v_gene: TRBV7-8; abundance: .; len: 11; j_gene: TRBJ2-5; CDR3aa: CASSSYRGHNF
v_gene: TRBV5-1; abundance: .; len: 18; j_gene: TRBJ1-2; CDR3aa: CASSLAGTGERISYGYTF
v_gene: TRBV10-2; abundance: .; len: 14; j_gene: TRBJ1-2; CDR3aa: CASSPGQSNYGYTF
v_gene: TRBV29-1; abundance: .; len: 14; j_gene: TRBJ2-5; CDR3aa: CSVEQNRGWETQYF
v_gene: TRBV25-1; abundance: .; len: 13; j_gene: TRBJ2-3; CDR3aa: CASSATTGDTQYF
v_gene: TRBV5-1; abundance: .; len: 18; j_gene: TRBJ1-2; CDR3aa: CASSLRNGQGRFGYGYTF
v_gene: TRBV27; abundance: .; len: 13; j_gene: TRBJ1-1; CDR3aa: CASSYPGNTEAFF
v_gene: TRBV29-1; abundance: once; len: 12; j_gene: TRBJ2-6; CDR3aa: CSGSSGANVLTF
v_gene: TRBV18; abundance: .; len: 15; j_gene: TRBJ2-1; CDR3aa: CASSPPAGIYNEQFF
v_gene: TRBV28; abundance: .; len: 16; j_gene: TRBJ2-1; CDR3aa: CASTKERVPPYNEQFF
v_gene: TRBV9; abundance: .; len: 13; j_gene: TRBJ1-2; CDR3aa: CASSVAYRVGYTF
v_gene: TRBV15; abundance: .; len: 17; j_gene: TRBJ2-3; CDR3aa: CATSADGLAGDIDTQYF
v_gene: TRBV5-4; abundance: .; len: 16; j_gene: TRBJ2-2; CDR3aa: CASSLSGSGMVGELFF
v_gene: TRBV4-3; abundance: .; len: 15; j_gene: TRBJ2-7; CDR3aa: CASSHGQGAAYEQYF